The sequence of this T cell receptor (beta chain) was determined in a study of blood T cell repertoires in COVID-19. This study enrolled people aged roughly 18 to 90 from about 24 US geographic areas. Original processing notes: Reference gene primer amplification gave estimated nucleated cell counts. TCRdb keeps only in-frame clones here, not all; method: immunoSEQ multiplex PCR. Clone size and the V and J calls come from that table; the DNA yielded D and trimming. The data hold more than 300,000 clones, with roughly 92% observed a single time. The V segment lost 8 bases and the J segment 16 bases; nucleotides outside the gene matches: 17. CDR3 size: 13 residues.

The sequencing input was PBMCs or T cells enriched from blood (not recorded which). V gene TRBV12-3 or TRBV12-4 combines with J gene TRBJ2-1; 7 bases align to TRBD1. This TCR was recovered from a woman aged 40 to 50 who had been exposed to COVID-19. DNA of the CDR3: TGTGCCAGCCGGGACAGCCGAAATTCGAGGCAATTCTTC. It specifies CASRDSRNSRQFF.